This T cell receptor beta chain was documented in a study of T cell responses to AZD1222 COVID-19 vaccine. Study background: Second doses at about 4 or about 12 weeks were pooled.

Broader study findings: Clonal diversity was possibly underestimated, and white British individuals and females predominated among donors. Spike was spanned by vaccine-associated CD4 TCRs, which were dominant at 160-218 and 743-854.

In regard to this clone: Its target is not known.

Profiled with immunoSEQ multiplex PCR; TCRdb holds only in-frame clones, not every one. The profile shows 150,000 or so clones, 70% to 90% of them singletons. J was trimmed by 5 bases and V by 4 bases; bases with no gene match: 7. CDR1 is SGHRS and CDR2 is YFSETQ in the germline V gene. The CDR3 contains 15 residues. This clonotype was sampled from an adult in good health. The input for sequencing was peripheral blood, taken on day 0 of AZD1222 vaccination. The chain is built from TRBV5-1 and TRBJ1-4; 8 bases line up with TRBD1. Here the CDR3 DNA reads TGCGCCAGCAGCCTACAGGGGGACCCGAATGAAAAACTGTTTTTT. It codes for CASSLQGDPNEKLFF. The full variable domain, its missing parts supplied by reference TRBV5-1 and TRBJ1-4, is KAGVTQTPRYLIKTRGQQVTLSCSPISGHRSVSWYQQTPGQGLQFLFEYFSETQRNKGNFPGRFSGRQFSNSRSEMNVSTLELGDSALYLCASSLQGDPNEKLFFGSGTQLSVL.